This passage covers 12 T cell receptor beta chains from one sample sequenced in a study of shared clonotypes between healthy human individuals. This table comes from immunoSEQ multiplex PCR, and its TCRdb copy is limited to in-frame clones, with some not included. The data hold some 900,000 clones, with approximately 80% observed a single time. Sequenced sample: memory CD4+ T cells sorted from blood. The subset denotes: CD45RA-negative fraction. The receptors shown here come from a man in his late teens or twenties in good health.

V is TRBV30 and J is TRBJ2-5, with a weak D call TRBD2 (5 bases). In germline, CDR1 is GTSNPN, CDR2 SVGIG (reference sequence). This CDR3 contains 15 residues. The ends were cut back, 2 bases at V and 5 bases at J, with 18 bases in the middle. The CDR3 loop is CAWSPTSGQRETQYF. Here the CDR3 DNA reads TGTGCCTGGAGTCCAACTTCGGGTCAGCGGGAGACCCAGTACTTC.

The chain links TRBV7-8 to TRBJ2-2; 11 nucleotides line up with TRBD2. The CDR3 totals 18 residues. Trimming cost V 3 bases and J 4 bases; bases outside gene matches: 10. Germline values: CDR1 SGHVS, CDR2 FQNEAQ. CDR3 protein: CASSFNLLAGVSTGELFF. The CDR3 bases are TGTGCCAGCAGCTTTAACCTACTAGCGGGAGTTTCCACCGGGGAGCTGTTTTTT.

There are a few counts of this clone. This rearrangement joins TRBV6-1 to TRBJ2-7; D gene unclear. Trimming removed 7 bases at V and 8 bases at J, with 18 bases between. The CDR3 is 13 residues long. Germline-derived CDR1 and CDR2 are MNHNS and SASEGT. The CDR3 region has the DNA TGTGCCAGCAATGAGGTCCCTCTAGTCCAGCAGTACTTC. Translation gives CASNEVPLVQQYF.

The chain is built from TRBV15 and TRBJ2-7; D assignment may be TRBD1 or TRBD2 (5 bases each). V lost 2 bases to trimming and J lost 5 bases, with 19 bases between them. Germline V gene lookup returns CDR1 LNHNV and CDR2 YYDKDF (reference sequence). This CDR3 has 16 amino acids. This CDR3 reads CATSRRGGLPLNEQYF. DNA of the CDR3: TGTGCCACCAGCAGACGGGGCGGCCTTCCCTTGAACGAGCAGTACTTC.

The chain recombines TRBV18 with TRBJ1-1, with a possible D match to TRBD1 (5 bases). Germline V gene lookup returns CDR1 KGHSH and CDR2 LQKENI. This CDR3 spans 14 amino acids. Trimming left V 6 bases short and J 4 bases short, with 15 bases between. The CDR3 DNA reads TGTGCCAGCTCGCTAAGACAGAGGAGCACTGAAGCTTTCTTT. Its translation: CASSLRQRSTEAFF.

This clone has just a few counts. The chain recombines TRBV5-4 with TRBJ2-7; possible D gene TRBD1, 7 bases. Germline lookup yields CDR1 SGHNT and CDR2 YYREEE (reference sequence). Trimming took off 3 bases at V and 1 base at J, with 14 bases between the two ends. CDR3 length equals 15 residues. The chain's CDR3 is CASSSGGWASYEQYF. Here the CDR3 DNA reads TGTGCCAGCAGCTCAGGGGGGTGGGCATCCTACGAGCAGTACTTC.

The chain has TRBV9 and TRBJ1-5, with D maybe TRBD1 (5 bases). Trimming removed 0 bases at V and 1 base at J, with 5 bases between. The germline gives CDR1 SGDLS, CDR2 YYNGEE. The CDR3 covers 14 residues. The DNA for the CDR3 is TGTGCCAGCAGCGTAGCAGGGAGCAATCAGCCCCAGCATTTT. Amino acid sequence: CASSVAGSNQPQHF.

The rearrangement links TRBV18 to TRBJ1-4; no reliable D call. Between the trimmed V and J ends, which lost 3 bases and 0 bases, there was a span of 17 bases. Germline V gene data show CDR1 as KGHSH and CDR2 as LQKENI. The CDR3 is 18 amino acids. This CDR3 is CASSPAWRQFATNEKLFF. CDR3 nucleotide sequence: TGTGCCAGCTCACCTGCGTGGAGGCAGTTTGCAACTAATGAAAAACTGTTTTTT. The full variable domain, in which reference TRBV18 and TRBJ1-4 provide the parts outside the CDR3, is NAGVMQNPRHLVRRRGQEARLRCSPMKGHSHVYWYRQLPEEGLKFMVYLQKENIIDESGMPKERFSAEFPKEGPSILRIQQVVRGDSAAYFCASSPAWRQFATNEKLFFGSGTQLSVL.

This clone was observed a handful of times. The chain uses TRBV7-9 and TRBJ1-1, with a tentative D call TRBD1 (5 bases). The CDR3 is 16 residues long. The V gene's germline CDR1 is SEHNR and CDR2 FQNEAQ (reference sequence). The germline V and J ends were trimmed by 4 bases and 5 bases, with 20 bases remaining between them. The CDR3 bases are TGTGCCAGCAGCTCGGATACGAGCGGGCGGGGGACTGAAGCTTTCTTT. As protein: CASSSDTSGRGTEAFF. The whole variable domain, remainder taken from reference TRBV7-9 and TRBJ1-1, is DTGVSQNPRHKITKRGQNVTFRCDPISEHNRLYWYRQTLGQGPEFLTYFQNEAQLEKSRLLSDRFSAERPKGSFSTLEIQRTEQGDSAMYLCASSSDTSGRGTEAFFGQGTRLTVV.

The V gene is TRBV6-7, the J gene TRBJ2-5; D is unclear. TRBV6-7 carries the ORF label, with uncertain function. This CDR3 comprises 13 residues. With 4 bases removed from V and 1 base from J, the gap between germline ends came to 7 bases. The CDR3 spells CASSCGAQETQYF. The CDR3 coding sequence is TGTGCCAGCAGTTGCGGCGCCCAAGAGACCCAGTACTTC.

The chain joins TRBV4-1 to TRBJ2-1; D possibly matches TRBD1 or TRBD2 (5 bases each). The CDR3 sequence is 15 residues long. Trimming took off 6 bases at V and 0 bases at J, with 12 bases between the two ends. Germline V lookup: CDR1 MGHRA, CDR2 YSYEKL. The CDR3 bases are TGCGCCAGCAGTGAAGCCGGGACCTCCTACAATGAGCAGTTCTTC. Encoded protein: CASSEAGTSYNEQFF.

The chain is built from TRBV19 and TRBJ2-1; possibly TRBD1 for D (5 bases). The CDR3 totals 13 residues. Germline assignment: CDR1 LNHDA and CDR2 SQIVND (reference sequence). V was trimmed by 7 bases and J by 8 bases, leaving 15 bases between them. CDR3 amino acids: CASNPGWQHEQFF. In DNA, the CDR3 is TGTGCCAGTAACCCAGGGTGGCAGCATGAGCAGTTCTTC.